What follows is one T cell receptor beta chain and its context. Which antigen it targets is not known. Qualities for individual bases were not recorded, and no much larger clone is one base off. Patients with uncontrolled infections, other autoimmune diseases, pregnancy or lactation were excluded. Clinical symptoms, serum thyroxine and TRAb, thyroid ultrasound, and orbital computed tomography formed the basis for the diagnoses. Total RNA was extracted with Trizol reagent, and quality was checked on an Agilent 2100 Bioanalyzer. The TCR beta CDR3 regions were amplified from the RNA transcripts. The first round of RT-PCR for the TCR CDR3 was performed with the HTBI primer set and the Qiagen OneStep RT-PCR kit. Libraries were constructed in a second round of multiplex PCR, after which size selection and purification were carried out. Sequencing of the libraries was done on an Illumina HiSeq2000 using paired-end 100 bp reads. The original methods were these. Raw data were processed with SOAPnuke, discarding reads with adapters, uncalled bases, mean Phred below 15, or no exact constant-primer or identifier match. COPE v1.2.5 was used to merge high-quality paired reads, and clonotypes were defined as unique nucleotide sequences. MiTCR v1.1 was used to align clonotypes to the IMGT TRBV, TRBD and TRBJ reference segments. The analysis was restricted to V-J combinations with a frequency above 0.0001, which together covered around 99% of the repertoires. A TCS score was defined as the ratio of F50 (clonal expansion) to E x V (chaos), with BLOSUM62-based TCRdist applied between CDR3 peptides within each V-J. Welch's t-statistics and random forest reduced roughly 540 V-J features to roughly 13, which were used in a naive Bayes classifier (R e1071). Thyroid-blood repertoire similarity was quantified with the Morisita-Horn index. TCRdb took the public reads, trimmed them with fastp at Q25, ran MiXCR for clone calling and kept in-frame beta chains. Here each entry gathers all rows of one CDR3 protein and keeps the most common genes and DNA. Here the V and J calls rest on TCRdb's processing, not on the authors' analysis. In this sample the table shows 550,000 to 600,000 distinct CDR3 sequences, 35% to 55% of which occur a single time. The top ten constitute under 20% of the sample.

This entry comes from a study of T cells in Graves' hyperthyroidism and ophthalmopathy (dated by TCRdb to about 2019). Some background on the complete study: A discovery cohort of about a hundred patients, approximately 45 with Graves' ophthalmopathy and roughly 59 with stable Graves' hyperthyroidism, was used to find distinguishing TCR V-J signatures. Prospective prediction of ophthalmopathy was tested in an independent validation cohort of some 20 hyperthyroidism patients and 15 to 17 patients who later progressed to ophthalmopathy. For training and testing, the roughly 97 patients in the discovery cohort were randomly divided in a 7:3 ratio. The study also compared thyroid tissue and blood T-cell repertoires from a handful of Graves' hyperthyroidism patients. After blood sampling, hyperthyroidism patients were treated with methimazole at a starting dose of 30 mg daily, and ophthalmopathy patients were treated with high-dose intravenous methylprednisolone. TCR Vbeta CDR3 sequencing of roughly 140 peripheral blood samples (more than 40 ophthalmopathy, approximately 80 hyperthyroidism and some 17 progressor patients) is reported in the paper.

The CDR3 holds 17 amino acids from the cysteine to the phenylalanine. Just the 51-base CDR3 DNA is kept, in frame starting at base 1. V ends up 4 bases short and J 1 base short, with an unmatched junction base count of 8. Based on the germline V gene, the CDR1 and CDR2 sequences are SGHRS and YFSETQ. Study-wide findings and limitations: No statistical method was used to fix the sample size in advance, and group allocation was not hidden from the investigators. Ophthalmopathy was separated from stable hyperthyroidism by a 13 V-J signature model, with about 86% sensitivity and approximately 81% specificity obtained in cross-validation and 80%/75% obtained in testing. Most expanded thyroid clonotypes (frequency above 0.001) were also detected in blood, suggesting blood repertoires may reflect thyroid immune responses. In validation, the model predicted progression to ophthalmopathy with 55% to 71% sensitivity and around 72% specificity, a median of approximately 6.7 months before onset.

This chain is built from TRBV5-1 and TRBJ2-6; the junction holds 7 bases that match TRBD1. This clonotype originated in an adult woman with Graves' disease, either hyperthyroidism or ophthalmopathy (not recorded which). Sequences were obtained from peripheral blood or thyroid tissue (not recorded which). The DNA is as follows: TGCGCCAGCAGCCCCGGGACAGCCGCTTCTGGGGCCAACGTCCTGACTTTC. Translated, it gives CASSPGTAASGANVLTF.